This TCR beta chain is drawn from a study of beta chain features in type 1 diabetes. Whole-study context: In all, around 100 million sorted cells from all samples were analyzed.

Sorted populations all exceeded 95% purity. V dropped 1 base and J dropped 9 bases, with 13 bases sitting between them. Germline V gene lookup returns CDR1 ENHRY and CDR2 SYGVKD. The CDR3 extends over 14 amino acids. cDNA synthesis used the whole RNA isolate, giving expressed TCRB sequences. Assay: immunoSEQ multiplex PCR; the TCRdb copy retains only in-frame clones and omits some. The profile shows about 280,000 clones, about 15% of them singletons. Points on this clone: Its specificity is not known.

Study-wide results and limits: Among type 1 diabetes patients, VDJ junctions had fewer insertions and more deletions. A moderate, significant TCRB CDR3 shortening appeared in type 1 diabetes across four CD4+ subsets.

Sequenced input: naive CD4+ T cells from blood. V gene TRBV10-3 combines with J gene TRBJ2-1; D call uncertain. This TCR was sampled from a man aged 18 to 30 with type 1 diabetes. Here the CDR3 DNA reads TGTGCCATCAGTGAGTATCGATTGCGAATTGAGCAGTTCTTC. It is translated as CAISEYRLRIEQFF.